The 2 T cell receptor beta chains presented below share a single source sample, sequenced in a study of blood T cell repertoires in COVID-19. Only in-frame clones appear in the TCRdb table, and some are missing; sequencing was by immunoSEQ multiplex PCR. This sample carries around 87,000 clones, under 90% of them seen once, and the ten largest clones take roughly 1.5%. The sequenced material came from peripheral blood. Receptors were obtained from a human donor with active COVID-19. The donor label of this sample is uncertain.

V gene TRBV28 combines with J gene TRBJ1-1; 7 bases align to TRBD1. The CDR3 has 14 residues. V trimming: 5 bases; J trimming: 3 bases; junction bases outside the gene matches: 6. The germline V gene encodes CDR1 MDHEN and CDR2 SYDVKM. In DNA, the CDR3 is TGTGCCAGCAGTACCCCAGACAGGGACACTGAAGCTTTCTTT. Translation: CASSTPDRDTEAFF.

The chain carries TRBV4-1 and TRBJ2-2, with 7 bases fitting TRBD1. The CDR3 is 13 residues long. Germline values: CDR1 MGHRA, CDR2 YSYEKL. The ends lost 3 bases at V and 8 bases at J; junction bases unmatched: 3. In nucleotides, the CDR3 is TGCGCCAGCAGCCAGAACAGGGGAGGGGAGCTGTTTTTT. Translation: CASSQNRGGELFF.